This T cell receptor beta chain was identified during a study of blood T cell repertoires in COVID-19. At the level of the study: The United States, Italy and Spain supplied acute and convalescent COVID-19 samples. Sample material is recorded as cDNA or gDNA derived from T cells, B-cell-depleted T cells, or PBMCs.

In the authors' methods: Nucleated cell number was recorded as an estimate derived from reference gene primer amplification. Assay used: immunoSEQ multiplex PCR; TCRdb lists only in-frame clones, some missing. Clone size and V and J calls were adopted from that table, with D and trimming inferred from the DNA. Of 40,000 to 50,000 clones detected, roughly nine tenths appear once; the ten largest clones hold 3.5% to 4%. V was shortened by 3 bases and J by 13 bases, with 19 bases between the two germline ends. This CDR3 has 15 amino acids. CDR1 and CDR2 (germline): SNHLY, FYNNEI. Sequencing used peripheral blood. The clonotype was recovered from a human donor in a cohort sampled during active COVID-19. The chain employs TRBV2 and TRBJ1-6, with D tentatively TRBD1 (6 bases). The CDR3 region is CASSERGPEITPLHF. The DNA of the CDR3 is TGTGCCAGCAGTGAGCGGGGGCCCGAAATTACGCCCCTCCACTTT.